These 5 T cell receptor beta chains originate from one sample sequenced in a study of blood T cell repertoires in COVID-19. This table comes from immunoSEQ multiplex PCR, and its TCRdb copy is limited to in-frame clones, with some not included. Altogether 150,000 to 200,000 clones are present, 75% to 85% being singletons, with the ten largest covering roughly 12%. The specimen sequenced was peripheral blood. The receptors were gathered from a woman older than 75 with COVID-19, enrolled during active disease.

This CDR3 is CASSPTGRVRGEQYF. Written as DNA, the CDR3 is TGTGCCAGCAGTCCGACAGGGCGCGTACGTGGCGAGCAGTACTTC. This chain connects TRBV5-4 to TRBJ2-7; 7 bases are shared with TRBD1. Germline values: CDR1 SGHNT, CDR2 YYREEE (reference sequence). Trimming took 5 bases from V and 6 from J; bases not matched to a gene: 14. The CDR3 sequence is 15 residues long. The full variable domain, in which reference TRBV5-4 and TRBJ2-7 provide the parts outside the CDR3, is ETGVTQSPTHLIKTRGQQVTLRCSSQSGHNTVSWYQQALGQGPQFIFQYYREEENGRGNFPPRFSGLQFPNYSSELNVNALELDDSALYLCASSPTGRVRGEQYFGPGTRLTVT.

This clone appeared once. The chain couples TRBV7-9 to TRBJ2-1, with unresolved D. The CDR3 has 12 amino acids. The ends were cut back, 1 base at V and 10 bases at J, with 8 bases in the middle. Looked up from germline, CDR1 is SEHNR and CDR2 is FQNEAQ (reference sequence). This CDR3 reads CASSLETTEQFF. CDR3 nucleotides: TGTGCCAGCAGCTTAGAAACAACAGAGCAGTTCTTC. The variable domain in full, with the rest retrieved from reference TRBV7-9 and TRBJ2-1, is DTGVSQNPRHKITKRGQNVTFRCDPISEHNRLYWYRQTLGQGPEFLTYFQNEAQLEKSRLLSDRFSAERPKGSFSTLEIQRTEQGDSAMYLCASSLETTEQFFGPGTRLTVL.

CDR3 sequence (DNA): TGTGCCTGTCAAAGGGGGCAAGGGACTCACTACAATGAGCAGTTCTTC. Protein: CACQRGQGTHYNEQFF. The chain couples TRBV30 to TRBJ2-1, with D possibly being TRBD1 (7 bases). CDR3 size: 16 residues. Trimming pared 6 bases from V and 3 bases from J, leaving 21 bases between. Per the germline V gene, CDR1 is GTSNPN and CDR2 is SVGIG (reference sequence).

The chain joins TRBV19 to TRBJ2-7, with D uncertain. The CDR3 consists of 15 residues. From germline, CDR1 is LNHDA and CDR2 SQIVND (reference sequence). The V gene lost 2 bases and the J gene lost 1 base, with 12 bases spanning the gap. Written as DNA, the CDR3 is TGTGCCAGTAGTATAAGACTCTTCGGGTCCTACGAGCAGTACTTC. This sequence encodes CASSIRLFGSYEQYF.

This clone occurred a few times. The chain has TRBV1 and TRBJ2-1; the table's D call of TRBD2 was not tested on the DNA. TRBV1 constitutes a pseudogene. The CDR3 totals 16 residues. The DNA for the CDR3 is TGCACCAGCAGCCAAGGAGCTAGCAGCAACTACAATGAGCAGTTCTTC. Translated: CTSSQGASSNYNEQFF.